This T cell receptor beta chain derives from a study of human T cells and chemical hapten exposure. Study information: Diagnoses of alopecia areata, totalis or universalis occurred in mostly female patients. How much TCR each sample yielded varied, mostly because pooled library volumes differed slightly.

Via MiXCR, TCRdb re-called the RACE reads, giving one row per CDR3 protein. The sample has a few hundred thousand distinct CDR3 sequences, 7% to 10% seen once. Time point given: pre-sensitization, week 0. The treatment denotes: therapeutic diphenylcyclopropenone sensitization with weekly scalp DPC. Alopecia patients, 18 to 70 years old and DPC-suitable, served as donors. This CDR3 spans 14 amino acids. CDR1 is SGHRS, CDR2 YFSETQ, per germline. Between the trimmed V and J ends, which lost 2 bases and 5 bases, there was a span of 13 bases. This clonotype was picked up many times. The sample consisted of whole blood, taken in connection with sensitization to the hapten diphenylcyclopropenone (DPC). This clonotype originated in a woman in her 40s with alopecia areata. Some clones in this sample may be carry-over from other donors' samples. The chain uses TRBV5-1 and TRBJ2-5; perhaps TRBD1 as D (6 bases). The CDR3 DNA reads as TGCGCCAGCAGCTTAACAGGGCCGGGGGAGACCCAGTACTTC. Translated, it gives CASSLTGPGETQYF.